Here is one T cell receptor (beta chain) with its context. Its target is unknown. The data were produced by immunoSEQ multiplex PCR, yet TCRdb's version contains in-frame clones alone and is incomplete. Here the sample spans 55,000 to 85,000 clones, 92% being singletons. This record belongs to a study of OX40 agonist ivuxolimab in advanced cancers. V was trimmed by 0 bases and J by 5 bases, leaving 14 bases between them. Per germline, CDR1 SGHDN and CDR2 FVKESK. The CDR3 sequence is 16 residues long. Study-wide results and limits: Averaged across samples, CD8+ T cells carried more expanded clones than CD4+ did.

Sequencing used CD4+ or CD8+ T cells sorted from blood, obtained in a trial of the OX40 agonist ivuxolimab. This rearrangement joins TRBV14 to TRBJ2-1; the D call may be TRBD1 or TRBD2 (6 bases each). The sequence derives from an adult with an advanced solid tumor such as melanoma, head and neck, liver or kidney cancer. The CDR3 is CASSQDTRGRHNEQFF. DNA of the CDR3: TGTGCCAGCAGCCAAGATACCCGGGGGCGGCACAATGAGCAGTTCTTC.